The clone carrying this T cell receptor beta chain has a count of ten or more. This entry comes from a study of T cells after yellow fever vaccination. In making TCR cDNA, 5'RACE template switching added a universal primer site and UMIs to it. Using its own MiXCR run on the 5' RACE reads, TCRdb lists one record per CDR3 protein. The sample shows about 120,000 distinct CDR3 sequences, about 7.2% of them seen only once. The TCR originated in a man aged 18 to 29 who received the YFV17D yellow fever vaccine. The sample consisted of CD4+ T cells sorted from PBMCs, taken roughly 47 days after the first yellow fever vaccination.

The CDR3 loop reads CASSLAYEAFF. CDR3 DNA sequence: TGTGCCAGCAGCTTAGCCTATGAAGCTTTCTTT. The chain couples TRBV11-2 to TRBJ1-1, with no clear D. CDR1 and CDR2 (germline): SGHAT, FQNNGV. Deletions cut 1 base from V and 7 bases from J, with 4 bases between. This CDR3 comprises 11 residues.